This TCR beta chain was sequenced in a study of post-analysis software for immune sequencing data. Whole-study context: Recorded disease courses covered relapsing-remitting, secondary progressive and progressive-relapsing multiple sclerosis. Some patients had no subtype annotation.

TCR beta libraries were prepared from cDNA with unique molecular identifiers. Input of roughly 1 to 11 million T cells yielded roughly 0.5 million cDNA molecules. Each CDR3 protein gets one entry after TCRdb re-called the PCR reads with MiXCR. The repertoire includes almost 700,000 distinct CDR3 sequences, around 60% of them detected once, and approximately 10% sits in the top ten. The length of the CDR3 is 19 residues. Germline V gives CDR1 MNHEY, CDR2 SMNVEV (reference sequence). Notes on this clonotype: The antigen is unknown. One end of the junction is discordant with germline, which a read error may explain.

Broader study findings: Diversity measured as normalized Chao1 was significantly lower in multiple sclerosis patients than in controls. Those samples that were prepared in the same batch co-clustered strongly by F measure. Elevated frequency relative to controls characterized 4 or 5 TRBV segments in patients, TRBV5-6, TRBV5-1 and TRBV20-1 among them.

The chain couples TRBV27 to TRBJ2-1; D possibly corresponds to TRBD1 (6 bases). The receptor was isolated from a girl under 10 years old with multiple sclerosis. Sequencing used blood. The CDR3 DNA reads as TGTGCCAGCAGTTTATCGGCGCCCAGGGGCTTAAGCTCCTACAATGAGCGGTTCTTC. Protein: CASSLSAPRGLSSYNERFF.